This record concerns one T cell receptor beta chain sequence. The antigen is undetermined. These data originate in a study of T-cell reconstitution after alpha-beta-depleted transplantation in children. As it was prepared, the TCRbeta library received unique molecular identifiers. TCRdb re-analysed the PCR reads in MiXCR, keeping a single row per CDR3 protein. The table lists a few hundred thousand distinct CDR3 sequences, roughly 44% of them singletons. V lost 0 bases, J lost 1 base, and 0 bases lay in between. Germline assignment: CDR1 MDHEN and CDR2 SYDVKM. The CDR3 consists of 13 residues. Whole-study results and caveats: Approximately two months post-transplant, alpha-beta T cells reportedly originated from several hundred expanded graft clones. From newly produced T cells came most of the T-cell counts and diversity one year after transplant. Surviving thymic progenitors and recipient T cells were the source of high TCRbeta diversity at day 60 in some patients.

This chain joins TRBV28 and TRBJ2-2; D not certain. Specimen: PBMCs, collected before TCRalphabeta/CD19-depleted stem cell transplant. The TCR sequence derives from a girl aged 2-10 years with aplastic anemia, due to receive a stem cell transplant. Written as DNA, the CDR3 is TGTGCCAGCAGTTTATGGAACACCGGGGAGCTGTTTTTT. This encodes CASSLWNTGELFF.